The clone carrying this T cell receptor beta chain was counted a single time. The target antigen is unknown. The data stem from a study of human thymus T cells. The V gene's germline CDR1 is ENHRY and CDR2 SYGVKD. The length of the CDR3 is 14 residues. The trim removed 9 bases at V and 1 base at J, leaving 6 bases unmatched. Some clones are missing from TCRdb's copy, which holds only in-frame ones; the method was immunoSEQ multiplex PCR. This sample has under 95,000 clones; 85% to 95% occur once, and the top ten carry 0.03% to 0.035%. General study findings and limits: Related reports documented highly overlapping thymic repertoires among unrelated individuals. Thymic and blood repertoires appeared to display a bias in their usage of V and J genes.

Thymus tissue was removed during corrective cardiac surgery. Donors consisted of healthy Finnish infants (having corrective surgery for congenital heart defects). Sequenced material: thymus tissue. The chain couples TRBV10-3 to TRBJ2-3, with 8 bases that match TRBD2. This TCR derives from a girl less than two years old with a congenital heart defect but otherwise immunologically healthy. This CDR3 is CAMRKAGGTDTQYF. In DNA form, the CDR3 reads TGTGCCATGCGCAAAGCGGGAGGCACAGATACGCAGTATTTT.